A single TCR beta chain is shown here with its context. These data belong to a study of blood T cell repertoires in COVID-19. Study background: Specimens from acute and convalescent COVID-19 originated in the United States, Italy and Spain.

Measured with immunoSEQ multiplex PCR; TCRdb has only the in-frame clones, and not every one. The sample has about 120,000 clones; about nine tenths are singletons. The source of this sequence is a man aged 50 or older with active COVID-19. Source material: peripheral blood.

The CDR3 DNA reads as TGTGCCAGTAGTATATCCCGACAGCCGAATCAGCCCCAGCATTTT. Protein: CASSISRQPNQPQHF. The chain has TRBV19 and TRBJ1-5; maybe TRBD1 (5 bases). The germline gives CDR1 LNHDA, CDR2 SQIVND (reference sequence). The ends were cut back, 2 bases at V and 4 bases at J, with 12 bases in the middle. The CDR3 covers 15 residues. Based on the CDR3 plus reference TRBV19 and TRBJ1-5, the full variable domain is DGGITQSPKYLFRKEGQNVTLSCEQNLNHDAMYWYRQDPGQGLRLIYYSQIVNDFQKGDIAEGYSVSREKKESFPLTVTSAQKNPTAFYLCASSISRQPNQPQHFGDGTRLSIL.